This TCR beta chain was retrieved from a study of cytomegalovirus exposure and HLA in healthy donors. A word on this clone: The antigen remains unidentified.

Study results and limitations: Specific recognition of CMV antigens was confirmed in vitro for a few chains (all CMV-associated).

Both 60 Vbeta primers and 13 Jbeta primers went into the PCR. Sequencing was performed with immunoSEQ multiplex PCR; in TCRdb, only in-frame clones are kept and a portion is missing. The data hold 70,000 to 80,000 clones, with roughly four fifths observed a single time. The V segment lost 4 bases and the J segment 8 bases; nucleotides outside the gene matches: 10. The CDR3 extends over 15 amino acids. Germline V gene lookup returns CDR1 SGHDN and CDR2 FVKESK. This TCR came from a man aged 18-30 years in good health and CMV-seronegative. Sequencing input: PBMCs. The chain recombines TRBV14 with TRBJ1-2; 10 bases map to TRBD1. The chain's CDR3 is CASSLDRGRFFGYTF. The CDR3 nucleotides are TGTGCCAGCAGCCTTGACAGGGGGCGCTTTTTCGGCTACACCTTC. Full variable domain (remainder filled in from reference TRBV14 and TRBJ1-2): EAGVTQFPSHSVIEKGQTVTLRCDPISGHDNLYWYRRVMGKEIKFLLHFVKESKQDESGMPNNRFLAERTGGTYSTLKVQPAELEDSGVYFCASSLDRGRFFGYTFGSGTRLTVV.